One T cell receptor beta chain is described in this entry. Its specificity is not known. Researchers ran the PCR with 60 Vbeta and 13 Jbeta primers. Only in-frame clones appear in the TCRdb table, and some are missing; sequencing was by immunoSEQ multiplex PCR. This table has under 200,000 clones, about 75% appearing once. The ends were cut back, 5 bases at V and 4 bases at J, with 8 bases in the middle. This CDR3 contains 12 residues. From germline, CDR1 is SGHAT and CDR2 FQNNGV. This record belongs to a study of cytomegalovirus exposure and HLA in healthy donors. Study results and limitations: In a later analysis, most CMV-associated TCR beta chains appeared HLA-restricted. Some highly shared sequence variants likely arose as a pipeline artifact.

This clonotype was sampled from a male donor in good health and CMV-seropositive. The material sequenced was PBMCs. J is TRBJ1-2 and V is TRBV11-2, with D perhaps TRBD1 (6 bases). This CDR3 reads CASSGRGYGYTF. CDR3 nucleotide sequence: TGTGCCAGCAGCGGCAGGGGCTATGGCTACACCTTC.